The next 5 T cell receptor beta chains were all read from a single sample in a study of control samples from healthy donors and cancer patients (dated by TCRdb to the early 2020s). Library preparation employed the immunoSEQ multiplex PCR assay. TCRdb obtained this table from immuneACCESS and retained in-frame rearrangements with V and J assigned. These tables miss some clones; where compared with another copy, unresolved V genes account for less than half of the shortfall, and the remainder is unexplained. The sample includes 150,000 to 200,000 clones, with 90% observed a single time. The ten most abundant clones make up 1.3% to 1.5% of the sample. The sequenced sample was blood. Receptor source: a woman in her forties or fifties in good health.

The rearrangement joins TRBV2 to TRBJ1-2; D gene unclear. Trimming left V 4 bases short and J 0 bases short, with 9 bases between. CDR3 length equals 14 residues. Germline V lookup: CDR1 SNHLY, CDR2 FYNNEI. DNA of the CDR3: TGTGCCAGCAGTGCACAGACTCCTAACTATGGCTACACCTTC. It encodes CASSAQTPNYGYTF.

This rearrangement joins TRBV5-4 to TRBJ1-6; D may be TRBD1 (5 bases). CDR1 and CDR2 (germline): SGHNT, YYREEE (reference sequence). The CDR3 is 16 residues long. The V end was cut by 4 bases, the J end by 7 bases, with 18 bases between. CDR3 loop: CASSLGRPSGNSPLHF. CDR3 coding DNA: TGTGCCAGCAGCCTGGGCAGGCCCTCAGGGAATTCACCCCTCCACTTT.

The chain couples TRBV28 to TRBJ1-2, with a possible D match to TRBD1 (5 bases). V was clipped by 4 bases and J by 4 bases, with 13 bases between them. This CDR3 contains 14 residues. Germline CDR1 is MDHEN and CDR2 is SYDVKM. The CDR3 here is CASSSSGTGYGYTF. The CDR3 DNA reads as TGTGCCAGCAGTTCCTCCGGCACAGGCTATGGCTACACCTTC.

This chain connects TRBV12-5 to TRBJ1-5; D remains unclear. Trimming removed 2 bases at V and 7 bases at J, with 15 bases between. The CDR3 has 15 residues. CDR1 is LGHNT, CDR2 FRNRAP, per germline. For the CDR3, the DNA is TGTGCTAGTGGTTTGTCGGTCCAAGGAAACCAGCCCCAGCATTTT. Its protein product is CASGLSVQGNQPQHF.

The chain joins TRBV5-1 to TRBJ2-1, with D unclear. CDR3 length: 14 residues. Germline CDR1 and CDR2: SGHRS and YFSETQ. Deletions cut 4 bases from V and 7 bases from J, with 15 bases between. This CDR3 is CASSGGPPTNEQFF. CDR3 sequence (DNA): TGCGCCAGCAGCGGCGGACCCCCGACTAATGAGCAGTTCTTC.